Sequencing of this T cell receptor beta chain was carried out in a study of shared clonotypes between healthy human individuals. The method was immunoSEQ multiplex PCR; TCRdb's version includes in-frame clones alone and lacks a portion of them. The sample includes about 680,000 clones, under 95% of them seen just once. V dropped 5 bases and J dropped 1; count of bases not matched to a gene: 2. CDR3 length: 14 amino acids. CDR1 is MDHEN and CDR2 is SYDVKM in the germline V gene. Positive CCR7 selection of CD45RO-negative cells yielded the naive CD8 cells, and terminally differentiated effector memory CD45RA+ cells were excluded. All of the donors resided in Nashville, Tennessee, and each was a Caucasian adult.

This TCR derives from a man between 25 and 39 years old in good health. The sample consisted of naive CD8+ T cells sorted from blood. V is TRBV28 and J is TRBJ2-3, with 8 positions matching TRBD1. In DNA, the CDR3 is TGTGCCAGCAGTGACAGGGGTCGCACAGATACGCAGTATTTT. Encoded protein: CASSDRGRTDTQYF.